These T cell receptor beta chains were read from a single sample in a study of PD-1 blockade in classical Hodgkin lymphoma. Assay used: immunoSEQ multiplex PCR; TCRdb lists only in-frame clones, some missing. The sample holds about 110,000 clones; 80% to 90% are singletons and the top ten take 15% to 20%. The material sequenced was peripheral blood mononuclear cells (PBMCs), taken before the second cycle of nivolumab. These receptors all come from a human donor with classical Hodgkin lymphoma. Each CDR3 is given with its conserved first and last residue. D genes are given only for firm matches. A row's size may be missing; if present it is once, few, many or a size class.

-	TRBV6-6	-	TRBJ2-3	TGTGCCAGCACCCTAATAGGCGGAGGCACAGATACGCAGTATTTT	CASTLIGGGTDTQYF
-	TRBV2	-	TRBJ1-1	TGTGCCAGCAGTGTCCCTAGGTTCATGAACACTGAAGCTTTCTTT	CASSVPRFMNTEAFF
-	TRBV4-1	-	TRBJ2-5	TGCGCCAGCAGCCAAGAGAGGGAGACCCAGTACTTC	CASSQERETQYF
-	TRBV5-4	-	TRBJ1-3	TGTGCCAGCAGCCATATGGGACCGTCTGGAAACACCATATATTTT	CASSHMGPSGNTIYF
TRBD1	TRBV5-5	once	TRBJ2-7	TGTGCCAGCAGCTCCCTCCGGGACAGAACCTACGAGCAGTACTTC	CASSSLRDRTYEQYF
-	TRBV28	-	TRBJ2-7	TGTGCCAGCAGTCCGTCTCTGAGGGGATTTGAGGGGGAGCAGTACTTC	CASSPSLRGFEGEQYF
TRBD1	TRBV30	-	TRBJ1-1	TGTGCCTGGAGTGTAGCAGGGGGTACTGAAGCTTTCTTT	CAWSVAGGTEAFF
TRBD2	TRBV19	-	TRBJ2-2	TGTGCCAGTAGTATCGGCGGGAGCGGAGCCGGGGAGCTGTTTTTT	CASSIGGSGAGELFF
TRBD1	TRBV25-1	-	TRBJ2-2	TGTGCCAGCAGTGTGACAGGGGCCAACACCGGGGAGCTGTTTTTT	CASSVTGANTGELFF
TRBD1	TRBV6-1	once	TRBJ1-2	TGTGCCAGCAGAACCGGGACAGGGGATGGCTACACCTTC	CASRTGTGDGYTF
-	TRBV5-1	-	TRBJ2-3	TGCGCCAGCAGCTCCGGGACTAGCACAGATACGCAGTATTTT	CASSSGTSTDTQYF
-	TRBV6-5	-	TRBJ2-3	TGTGCCAGCAGGAACCGCGGGGCTTCCACAGATACGCAGTATTTT	CASRNRGASTDTQYF
TRBD1	TRBV5-1	-	TRBJ2-1	TGCGCCAGCAGCACCGGACAGGGCGGCTCCTACAATGAGCAGTTCTTC	CASSTGQGGSYNEQFF
TRBD1	TRBV5-5	-	TRBJ1-1	TGTGCCAGCAGCTCACTGACAGGGGCGGATACTGAAGCTTTCTTT	CASSSLTGADTEAFF
-	TRBV6-5	-	TRBJ2-1	TGTGCCAGCAGTTACGGGGATTGGGCCTACAATGAGCAGTTCTTC	CASSYGDWAYNEQFF
TRBD1	TRBV4-2	-	TRBJ1-2	TGTGCCAGCAGCCAACTAGGGACAGAGAACTATGGCTACACCTTC	CASSQLGTENYGYTF
-	TRBV7-2	-	TRBJ1-3	TGTGCCAGCAGCTTAGGCATCTCTGGAAACACCATATATTTT	CASSLGISGNTIYF
-	TRBV4-2	-	TRBJ2-7	TGTGCCAGCAGCCAAGATTACCTGGGAGCACCCTACGAGCAGTACTTC	CASSQDYLGAPYEQYF
TRBD2	TRBV7-8	-	TRBJ2-1	TGTGCCAGCAGCTTCGGGCTAGCGGGAATGGCTTCCTACAATGAGCAGTTCTTC	CASSFGLAGMASYNEQFF
TRBD2	TRBV27	-	TRBJ2-3	TGTGCCAGCAGTATGGGGACTAGCTTCTTCACAGATACGCAGTATTTT	CASSMGTSFFTDTQYF
-	TRBV11-2	-	TRBJ1-1	TGTGCCAGCAGCTTAGCGGGGTTTGAAGCTTTCTTT	CASSLAGFEAFF
TRBD1	TRBV19	-	TRBJ1-2	TGTGCCAGTAGTATTGGGACAGGGACTAACTATGGCTACACCTTC	CASSIGTGTNYGYTF
-	TRBV16	-	TRBJ2-5	TGTGCCAGCAGCCTTAGGAGGGTAGAGACCCAGTACTTC	CASSLRRVETQYF
-	TRBV27	few	TRBJ1-1	TGTGCCAGCAGAGGGTTACAGGGTTCTGAAGCTTTCTTT	CASRGLQGSEAFF
-	TRBV5-1	-	TRBJ2-3	TGCGCCAGCAGCCCCACAGATACGCAGTATTTT	CASSPTDTQYF
TRBD1	TRBV18	few	TRBJ2-1	TGTGCCAGCTCACCGGACAGGGGGCATAACAATGAGCAGTTCTTC	CASSPDRGHNNEQFF
-	TRBV18	-	TRBJ2-3	TGTGCCAGCTCGTCAAAGGGGATGTTGGGTTCAGATACGCAGTATTTT	CASSSKGMLGSDTQYF
-	TRBV7-6	-	TRBJ1-3	TGTGCCAGCAGCTTAGACAGGGAGGAAAACACCATATATTTT	CASSLDREENTIYF
-	TRBV5-1	-	TRBJ2-7	TGCGCCAGCAGCGCAGGACAGAACTACGAGCAGTACTTC	CASSAGQNYEQYF
-	TRBV5-8	-	TRBJ2-2	TGTGCCAGCACCTACCATAATTGGGAGGACGGTTACACCGGGGAGCTGTTTTTT	CASTYHNWEDGYTGELFF
TRBD2	TRBV7-6	-	TRBJ2-5	TGTGCCAGCAGCGCGGCGGCGGGGGTCCAAGAGACCCAGTACTTC	CASSAAAGVQETQYF
TRBD1	TRBV5-4	-	TRBJ1-2	TGTGCCAGCAGCAGGGGGACAGGGCAGGACTATGGCTACACCTTC	CASSRGTGQDYGYTF
-	TRBV7-9	-	TRBJ2-7	TGTGCCAGCAGCTCCACAGAAAACTACGAGCAGTACTTC	CASSSTENYEQYF
-	TRBV7-8	-	TRBJ1-1	TGTGCCAGCAGCCCCCAACAGGGTCCGTCGGCTCAAGCTTTCTTT	CASSPQQGPSAQAFF
-	TRBV28	-	TRBJ2-7	TGTGCCAGCACCCGACTTAGCGAGCAGTACTTC	CASTRLSEQYF
-	TRBV4-2	-	TRBJ1-5	TGTGCCAGCAGCCATGCCGGGGCAGGGCCATATAGCAATCAGCCCCAGCATTTT	CASSHAGAGPYSNQPQHF
-	TRBV10-2	-	TRBJ2-1	TGCGCCAGCAGTTCGGATGAGCAGTTCTTC	CASSSDEQFF
TRBD1	TRBV7-2	-	TRBJ2-3	TGTGCCAGCACCCCGAACAGGGGAACAGATACGCAGTATTTT	CASTPNRGTDTQYF
-	TRBV7-9	-	TRBJ1-2	TGTGCCAGCAGCTTAATGGTAGAGAACTATGGCTACACCTTC	CASSLMVENYGYTF
TRBD1	TRBV5-6	-	TRBJ2-7	TGTGCCAGCACCAAGACAGGGGCCTCCTACGAGCAGTACTTC	CASTKTGASYEQYF
TRBD1	TRBV4-2	-	TRBJ1-1	TGTGCCAGCAGCCAAGATTTACAGGGGGCTTCCCTAATGAACACTGAAGCTTTCTTT	CASSQDLQGASLMNTEAFF
TRBD1	TRBV11-2	-	TRBJ1-2	TGTGCCAGCAGCCAACCGGGACAGTCCCTCAACTATGGCTACACCTTC	CASSQPGQSLNYGYTF
-	TRBV9	few	TRBJ2-1	TGTGCCAGCAGCGTAGATGGCAATGAGCAGTTCTTC	CASSVDGNEQFF
-	TRBV2	-	TRBJ1-3	TGTGCCAGCAGTGACGTGGAGGCGGACTTCTCTGGAAACACCATATATTTT	CASSDVEADFSGNTIYF
-	TRBV6-5	-	TRBJ2-3	TGTGCCAGCAGTCCCCGGGGAGTCAGCACAGATACGCAGTATTTT	CASSPRGVSTDTQYF
-	TRBV4-3	-	TRBJ1-6	TGCGCCAGCAGCCAAAAAGTTAACAATTCACCCCTCCACTTT	CASSQKVNNSPLHF
-	TRBV7-2	-	TRBJ1-5	TGTGCCAGCACCCCACGGCCCCAGGGGATACGCGATCAGCCCCAGCATTTT	CASTPRPQGIRDQPQHF
TRBD1	TRBV27	-	TRBJ2-1	TGTGCCAGCAGTTTTCTACAGGGGGCCTTAAATGAGCAGTTCTTC	CASSFLQGALNEQFF
-	TRBV5-4	-	TRBJ2-1	TGTGCCAGCAGATTTGGGGGGACGGGACCACAGTTCTTC	CASRFGGTGPQFF
TRBD2	TRBV5-4	-	TRBJ2-5	TGTGCCAGCAGCCCCCGACTAGCGGGAGTACGGGAGACCCAGTACTTC	CASSPRLAGVRETQYF